This is a list of T cell receptor beta chains from one sample in a study of T cells in Graves' hyperthyroidism and ophthalmopathy. A single record per CDR3 protein comes from TCRdb applying MiXCR to the multiplex PCR reads. The sample holds under 350,000 distinct CDR3 sequences, roughly 20% seen once. Material for sequencing was blood. The receptor source for this set is a woman aged 45-59 years with Graves' hyperthyroidism. CDR3s include the opening cysteine and the closing phenylalanine or tryptophan. Fields, in order: J gene, V gene, clone size, D gene, CDR3 DNA, CDR3 protein. A D gene is named only where the DNA matches it firmly. Size values are once, few and many counts, or a class for expanded clones, and some rows have none.

TRBJ2-7	TRBV5-4	-	TRBD2	TGTGCCAGCAGCTTGCGGGAGGGCCGCGAGCAGTACTTC	CASSLREGREQYF
TRBJ2-1	TRBV5-8	many	TRBD1	TGTGCCAGCAGCGCAGAAAGGGGGCGAGACTACAATGAGCAGTTCTTC	CASSAERGRDYNEQFF
TRBJ2-7	TRBV7-9	few	TRBD2	TGTGCCAGCAGCTTTACTAGCGGGCCTACCTACGAGCAGTACTTC	CASSFTSGPTYEQYF
TRBJ1-5	TRBV10-3	-	TRBD1	TGTGCCATCAGCAGGACAGGGGTAAATCAGCCCCAGCATTTT	CAISRTGVNQPQHF
TRBJ2-5	TRBV6-1	many	-	TGTGCCAGCAGCCACGATTTACAAGAGACCCAGTACTTC	CASSHDLQETQYF
TRBJ2-3	TRBV20-1	few	-	TGCAGTGCTCTCCTCACAGATACGCAGTATTTT	CSALLTDTQYF
TRBJ2-5	TRBV24-1	few	-	TGTGCCACCAGTGACATGACAAACCAAGAGACCCAGTACTTC	CATSDMTNQETQYF
TRBJ1-5	TRBV20-1	-	-	TGTAGAGGGGGGCGGAATAGTACGCCCCAGCATTTT	CRGGRNSTPQHF
TRBJ2-5	TRBV20-1	-	TRBD2	TGCAGTGCTAGAGTGCGCGGGAGGGCTAGCGGGGGGGCTGTCCGGGAGACCCAGTACTTC	CSARVRGRASGGAVRETQYF
TRBJ1-5	TRBV27	few	TRBD1	TGTGCCAGCAGTCCAAGTTTCGGGACAGGGGGTTATAGCAATCAGCCCCAGCATTTT	CASSPSFGTGGYSNQPQHF
TRBJ2-6	TRBV11-2	few	-	TGTGCCAGCAGCGCCTATGATTCAGTGAGTGGGGCCAACGTCCTGACTTTC	CASSAYDSVSGANVLTF
TRBJ2-3	TRBV5-1	many	TRBD2	TGCGCCAGCAGCCTCCGACTAGCGGGGAGGGGCACAGATACGCAGTATTTT	CASSLRLAGRGTDTQYF
TRBJ1-1	TRBV5-4	-	-	TGTGCCAGCAGCTTTGACAGTTGGGATACTGAAGCTTTCTTT	CASSFDSWDTEAFF
TRBJ1-1	TRBV7-9	-	-	TGTGCCAGCAGCTTAGAAGGAGGGTCCGCTGAAGCTTTCTTT	CASSLEGGSAEAFF
TRBJ2-3	TRBV5-1	-	TRBD1	TGCGCCAGCAGCACGGGACAGGATCGCACAGATACGCAGTATTTT	CASSTGQDRTDTQYF
TRBJ1-2	TRBV4-1	few	-	TGCGCCAGCAGCCAAGAGAACAGGGATTATAACTATGGCTACACCTTC	CASSQENRDYNYGYTF
TRBJ2-5	TRBV12-3/TRBV12-4	many	-	TGTGCCAGCAGTTTAGAGGCAGGGGGAGGAGAGACCCAGTACTTC	CASSLEAGGGETQYF
TRBJ1-6	TRBV4-1	-	TRBD1	TGCGCCAGCAGCCATGGGGGACAGTTTAATTCACCCCTCCACTTT	CASSHGGQFNSPLHF
TRBJ1-2	TRBV28	-	-	TGTGCCAGCAGTCCTCGACCGGGGGGGGACACTAACTATGGCTACACCTTC	CASSPRPGGDTNYGYTF
TRBJ2-1	TRBV12-3/TRBV12-4	many	-	TGTGCCAGCAAGGGCGGGATGAACTACAATGAGCAGTTCTTC	CASKGGMNYNEQFF
TRBJ2-3	TRBV4-1	-	TRBD2	TGCGCCAGCAGCCAAGACCCTAACGCCGGGACTAGCGGGAGTGAGGGGATCACAGATACGCAGTATTTT	CASSQDPNAGTSGSEGITDTQYF
TRBJ2-7	TRBV11-2	many	TRBD2	TGTGCCAGCAGCTTAGTGGGAACTAGCGGGTCCTACGAGCAGTACTTC	CASSLVGTSGSYEQYF
TRBJ1-1	TRBV18	few	-	TGTGCCAGCTCCCCAATAGACAGCAACACTGAAGCTTTCTTT	CASSPIDSNTEAFF
TRBJ1-1	TRBV30	many	TRBD1	TGTGCCTGGACACCCGGGACAGGGAACACTGAAGCTTTCTTT	CAWTPGTGNTEAFF
TRBJ2-5	TRBV7-9	many	-	TGTGCCAGCAGCTTATCCCAGGGGCGGGAGACCCAGTACTTC	CASSLSQGRETQYF
TRBJ1-1	TRBV5-5	many	-	TGTGCCAGCAGCATAGGGGTAACTGAAGCTTTCTTT	CASSIGVTEAFF
TRBJ2-1	TRBV28	few	TRBD2	TGTGCCAGCAGTCCCTTAGCGGGAGGGCCTATCGATGAGCAGTTCTTC	CASSPLAGGPIDEQFF
TRBJ2-2	TRBV18	many	-	TGTGCCAGCTCACCCCTAAGGGCAGAGAACACCGGGGAGCTGTTTTTT	CASSPLRAENTGELFF
TRBJ2-2	TRBV29-1	-	TRBD1	TGCAGCGTTGAAAGACAGGGCGGAACCGGGGAGCTGTTTTTT	CSVERQGGTGELFF
TRBJ2-3	TRBV20-1	few	TRBD2	TGCAGTGCTAGCACCGGGACTAGCGGGAGGAGGGCGCTCGCAGATACGCAGTATTTT	CSASTGTSGRRALADTQYF
TRBJ2-3	TRBV9	-	TRBD1	TGTGCCAGCAGCGTAGTAGAGGGGGCAGGAGATACGCAGTATTTT	CASSVVEGAGDTQYF
TRBJ2-7	TRBV27	-	-	TGTGCCAGCAGTTCGACGCCCCCCTACGAGCAGTACTTC	CASSSTPPYEQYF
TRBJ1-5	TRBV4-2	-	-	TGTGCCAGCAGCCAGCCGGGGCGCAACAATCAGCCCCAGCATTTT	CASSQPGRNNQPQHF